These T cell receptor beta chains were read from a single sample in a study of T cells after yellow fever vaccination. Each CDR3 protein is one row after TCRdb ran MiXCR on the 5' RACE reads. Of some 340,000 distinct CDR3 sequences listed, around 11% are singletons. The source was CD4+ T cells sorted from PBMCs, collected 45 days after the yellow fever booster vaccination. Every receptor here comes from a man younger than 35 who received the YFV17D yellow fever vaccine. The CDR3 runs from the conserved cysteine through the conserved F or W. D genes are given only for firm matches. Not all rows give a size; the values are once, few, many and, for expanded clones, a class.

size	V	D	J	CDR3	DNA
-	TRBV6-2/TRBV6-3	TRBD1	TRBJ1-5	CASSYSGQWDQPQHF	TGTGCCAGCAGTTACTCGGGACAGTGGGATCAGCCCCAGCATTTT
few	TRBV4-2	-	TRBJ2-3	CASSLEGSSDTDTQYF	TGTGCCAGCAGCCTTGAAGGTAGCTCAGACACAGATACGCAGTATTTT
-	TRBV5-5	TRBD2	TRBJ2-1	CASSYSRGGRPNEQFF	TGTGCCAGCAGCTACTCGCGGGGGGGACGTCCCAATGAGCAGTTCTTC
many	TRBV27	-	TRBJ2-2	CASSPLGLNTGELFF	TGTGCCAGCAGTCCCTTGGGCTTGAACACCGGGGAGCTGTTTTTT
-	TRBV4-2	TRBD2	TRBJ2-5	CASSQDAAGEETQYF	TGTGCCAGCAGCCAAGATGCGGCGGGGGAGGAGACCCAGTACTTC
few	TRBV6-2/TRBV6-3	-	TRBJ2-1	CASSYSPARGYNEQFF	TGTGCCAGCAGTTACTCCCCCGCCCGGGGATACAATGAGCAGTTCTTC
-	TRBV6-5	TRBD2	TRBJ2-2	CASSSRLAGRELFF	TGTGCCAGCAGCTCACGACTAGCGGGGAGGGAGCTGTTTTTT
few	TRBV5-1	-	TRBJ1-5	CASSLGDRSDQPQHF	TGCGCCAGCAGCTTAGGAGACAGGTCCGATCAGCCCCAGCATTTT
few	TRBV24-1	TRBD2	TRBJ2-5	CATSDPLGGGETQYF	TGTGCCACCAGTGACCCCCTGGGCGGGGGAGAGACCCAGTACTTC
-	TRBV12-3/TRBV12-4	TRBD2	TRBJ2-5	CASSHPAGVLGETQYF	TGTGCCAGCAGCCACCCTGCGGGGGTTCTCGGAGAGACCCAGTACTTC
-	TRBV2	-	TRBJ2-5	CASSEAGGSETQYF	TGTGCCAGCAGTGAAGCGGGGGGCTCAGAGACCCAGTACTTC
-	TRBV12-3/TRBV12-4	TRBD1	TRBJ1-2	CASRQGYGYTF	TGTGCCAGTCGACAGGGCTATGGCTACACCTTC
few	TRBV27	-	TRBJ2-1	CASSRWSLRNEQFF	TGTGCCAGCAGTCGGTGGAGCCTACGGAATGAGCAGTTCTTC
few	TRBV4-1	TRBD2	TRBJ2-2	CASSQDLGVAGGLPTNTWELFF	TGCGCCAGCAGCCAAGATCTTGGGGTGGCGGGGGGCCTACCAACGAACACCTGGGAGCTGTTTTTT
few	TRBV7-9	-	TRBJ2-3	CASSPRQKGTDTQYF	TGTGCCAGCAGCCCACGACAAAAAGGGACAGATACGCAGTATTTT
many	TRBV10-3	TRBD1	TRBJ1-4	CAISGQGEEKLFF	TGTGCCATCAGCGGACAGGGAGAGGAAAAACTGTTTTTT
few	TRBV11-2	TRBD1	TRBJ1-1	CASSPGTGANTEAFF	TGTGCCAGCAGCCCCGGGACAGGAGCAAACACTGAAGCTTTCTTT
few	TRBV7-9	-	TRBJ2-5	CASSLTLRDPSYF	TGTGCCAGCAGCTTGACTCTCCGGGACCCCTCGTACTTC
-	TRBV19	TRBD1	TRBJ2-5	CASSRQGLETQYF	TGTGCCAGTAGTCGACAGGGGTTGGAGACCCAGTACTTC
few	TRBV7-9	TRBD1	TRBJ1-6	CASSQDREAPLHF	TGTGCCAGCAGCCAGGACAGGGAGGCACCCCTCCACTTT
few	TRBV30	-	TRBJ1-6	CACRSGYSPLHF	TGTGCCTGCAGATCGGGGTATTCACCCCTCCACTTT
many	TRBV12-3/TRBV12-4	-	TRBJ2-3	CASSTTTDYTDTQYF	TGTGCCAGCAGTACGACGACGGATTACACAGATACGCAGTATTTT
-	TRBV13	TRBD1	TRBJ1-1	CASREGANTEAFF	TGTGCCAGCAGGGAGGGGGCGAACACTGAAGCTTTCTTT
many	TRBV4-1	-	TRBJ2-3	CASSQGADTQYF	TGCGCCAGCAGCCAAGGGGCGGATACGCAGTATTTT
few	TRBV7-2	-	TRBJ2-5	CASSVTTGRETQYF	TGTGCCAGCAGCGTAACCACAGGGAGAGAGACCCAGTACTTC
-	TRBV5-1	TRBD2	TRBJ2-1	CASSGYGTSGGNEQFF	TGCGCCAGCAGCGGATATGGGACTAGCGGGGGGAATGAGCAGTTCTTC
-	TRBV7-2	-	TRBJ1-2	CASSFGRVGYTF	TGTGCCAGCAGCTTCGGCAGGGTTGGCTACACCTTC
many	TRBV6-5	-	TRBJ1-6	CASRRSSYNSPLHF	TGTGCCAGTAGGAGGAGCTCCTATAATTCACCCCTCCACTTT
-	TRBV7-2	-	TRBJ2-3	CASSLVTGGLLGLASTDTQYF	TGTGCCAGCAGCTTAGTTACCGGGGGCCTGCTCGGCCTAGCTAGCACAGATACGCAGTATTTT
-	TRBV10-3	-	TRBJ2-7	CAISDQQSYEQYF	TGTGCCATCAGTGACCAACAGTCCTACGAGCAGTACTTC
few	TRBV6-5	-	TRBJ1-6	CASSYSKHSYNSPLHF	TGTGCCAGCAGTTACTCGAAGCACTCCTATAATTCACCCCTCCACTTT
-	TRBV5-1	-	TRBJ1-1	CASSITGMNTEAFF	TGCGCCAGCAGCATAACAGGGATGAACACTGAAGCTTTCTTT
few	TRBV5-4	TRBD2	TRBJ2-5	CASSQAGGGQETQYF	TGTGCCAGCAGTCAAGCGGGAGGGGGTCAAGAGACCCAGTACTTC
few	TRBV4-2	TRBD1	TRBJ2-5	CASSQARTGGEETQYF	TGTGCCAGCAGCCAAGCCCGGACAGGAGGTGAAGAGACCCAGTACTTC
-	TRBV4-1	-	TRBJ1-4	CASSPRTLGEKLFF	TGCGCCAGCAGCCCACGGACGCTGGGGGAAAAACTGTTTTTT
once	TRBV20-1	TRBD2	TRBJ2-3	CSARAPAGADTQYF	TGCAGTGCTAGGGCCCCTGCGGGGGCAGATACGCAGTATTTT
few	TRBV9	-	TRBJ1-1	CASSVVQDTEAFF	TGTGCCAGCAGCGTAGTCCAGGACACTGAAGCTTTCTTT
few	TRBV7-6	-	TRBJ2-5	CASSSIPQESQYF	TGTGCCAGCAGCTCGATACCCCAAGAGTCCCAGTACTTC
-	TRBV4-1	TRBD1	TRBJ1-2	CASSQHGQDGYTF	TGCGCCAGCAGCCAACATGGACAGGATGGCTACACCTTC
few	TRBV6-4	TRBD1	TRBJ1-2	CASKPQGALPYGYTF	TGTGCCAGCAAGCCACAGGGGGCCCTTCCCTATGGCTACACCTTC
-	TRBV27	-	TRBJ2-2	CASSPQGINTGELFF	TGTGCCAGCAGCCCGCAGGGGATTAACACCGGGGAGCTGTTTTTT
few	TRBV20-1	TRBD2	TRBJ2-7	CSARDPAGGNSEQYF	TGCAGTGCTAGAGATCCGGCGGGGGGGAATTCCGAGCAGTACTTC
few	TRBV25-1	-	TRBJ1-6	CASATTRNGNSPLHF	TGTGCCAGCGCAACTACCCGGAATGGGAATTCACCCCTCCACTTT
many	TRBV12-3/TRBV12-4	-	TRBJ1-2	CASSLARGKGGYTF	TGTGCCAGCAGTTTAGCCCGGGGAAAGGGTGGCTACACCTTC
few	TRBV6-5	-	TRBJ2-2	CASSYLRTSTGELFF	TGTGCCAGCAGTTACCTCCGCACAAGCACCGGGGAGCTGTTTTTT
many	TRBV12-3/TRBV12-4	-	TRBJ2-3	CASSPGVGTQYF	TGTGCCAGCAGCCCCGGGGTAGGAACGCAGTATTTT
few	TRBV7-9	-	TRBJ2-5	CASSLATGPSSETQYF	TGTGCCAGCAGCTTAGCAACAGGGCCCTCATCAGAGACCCAGTACTTC
-	TRBV7-9	-	TRBJ2-7	CASSPPGLEEQYF	TGTGCCAGCAGCCCCCCGGGGCTGGAGGAGCAGTACTTC
few	TRBV5-6	-	TRBJ1-1	CASSPLQGITEAFF	TGTGCCAGCAGCCCATTGCAGGGAATCACTGAAGCTTTCTTT
-	TRBV20-1	TRBD1	TRBJ2-1	CSARAGTGTNEQFF	TGCAGTGCTAGAGCCGGGACAGGGACCAATGAGCAGTTCTTC
-	TRBV10-3	-	TRBJ1-2	CAIRDSGVYGYTF	TGTGCCATCAGGGACAGTGGTGTCTATGGCTACACCTTC
-	TRBV5-4	TRBD1	TRBJ2-2	CASSPPGQRQFTGELFF	TGTGCCAGCAGCCCGCCGGGACAGCGACAATTCACCGGGGAGCTGTTTTTT
-	TRBV4-1	-	TRBJ2-4	CASSQGSVVIAKNIQYF	TGCGCCAGCAGCCAAGGATCGGTAGTAATCGCCAAAAACATTCAGTACTTC